The text below deals with one T cell receptor beta chain. What it binds is not known. The protocol was immunoSEQ multiplex PCR, while the TCRdb copy is restricted to in-frame clones and leaves out a portion. The sample lists tens of thousands of clones, 80% to 90% occurring once. This specimen belongs to a study of T cell responses to AZD1222 COVID-19 vaccine. V shed 4 bases, J shed 4 bases, and the junction held 11 bases outside the gene matches. This CDR3 is 17 amino acids long. Study findings and constraints: No repertoire was sampled before or during the peak T cell response, only after it. Among the donors, most were white British and more were female, and clonal diversity was possibly underestimated.

This sequence originates from an adult who received the AZD1222 COVID-19 vaccine. This rearrangement joins TRBV6-7 to TRBJ2-2; 8 bases fit TRBD2. TRBV6-7 is given ORF status, its function remaining uncertain. The source was peripheral blood, collected 28 days after the second AZD1222 dose. The CDR3 DNA reads TGTGCCAGCAGTTTCTTAATAGCGGGATGGGTCACCGGGGAGCTGTTTTTT. It specifies CASSFLIAGWVTGELFF.